This TCR beta chain came from a study of CD8 T cells in Susac syndrome. The RNA input was 0.5 to 1 ug, and it was reverse transcribed with random hexamers. The authors amplified TCR beta CDR3 across 54 Vbeta and 13 Jbeta using immunoSEQ multiplex PCR. TCRdb used MiXCR to reprocess the immunoSEQ multiplex PCR reads, holding one entry per CDR3 protein. The table lists a few hundred thousand distinct CDR3 sequences, approximately 95% of them singletons. In blood CD8+ and CD4+ T cells, TCR beta underwent sequencing. The multiple sclerosis control cohort comprised treatment-naive individuals presenting with stable or active relapsing-remitting disease. CD8+ and CD4+ T cells were negatively isolated; TEMRA cells were FACS-enriched. The receptor was derived from a human donor with multiple sclerosis. The sample taken for sequencing was CD4+ T cells from PBMCs.

The CDR3 region is CASPRGKSRANEQFF. DNA of the CDR3: TGTGCCAGCCCCAGAGGGAAGTCCAGGGCCAATGAGCAGTTCTTC. The chain links TRBV6-5 to TRBJ2-1, with D tentatively TRBD1 or TRBD2 (5 bases each). Germline-derived CDR1 and CDR2 are MNHEY and SVGAGI. Trimming left V 8 bases short and J 6 bases short, with 20 bases between. The CDR3 spans 15 residues.